This T cell receptor beta chain was recorded in a study of shared clonotypes between healthy human individuals (dated by TCRdb to about 2020). Study-wide context: Three men and two women, aged 18 to 49 years, made up the cohort. To increase sequencing depth and limit assay-specific biases, different laboratories used diverse techniques to prepare libraries and sequence TCR repertoires. For each donor, CD4 naive and CD4 memory were each run on three plates, CD8 naive on two plates, and CD8 memory on one plate. The study deeply sequenced blood TCR repertoires of roughly five healthy adults to estimate repertoire size and the extent of clonotype sharing between individuals. Leukapheresis yielded between about 0.85 and 10 billion PBMCs per donor. Summary of the overall study and its limitations: Sharing across a handful of donors was observed for around 5% of naive CD4, 3.5% of naive CD8, 2.3% of memory CD4, and around 0.4% of memory CD8 clonotypes. Even with the large sequencing depth, rarefaction of the sorted-subset datasets indicated that sequencing was incomplete. Because the study included a small number of donors, the genetic and exposure-history diversity represented was limited. Pairwise subsampling indicated that sequencing depth was expected to affect the degree of clonotype sharing among donors. Higher generation probabilities were observed for clonotypes shared by all four sorted-subset donors than for non-shared clonotypes. Naive subsets generally had larger estimated clonotype richness than memory subsets. Only blood was sampled, and tissue TCR repertoires likely differ from those in blood.

Details on this clone: There is no known antigen for this receptor. No base quality information exists; no much larger clone differs at one position.

Healthy HIV-negative adults with no recently reported acute infections or vaccinations were included as donors. Every donor was a Caucasian adult living in Nashville, Tennessee, USA. CD4+ T cells were enriched through magnetic negative selection, after which naive cells were positively selected on CD45RA and the remaining negative fraction served as the memory subset. After blood collection by leukapheresis, PBMCs were isolated using Ficoll-Histopaque density gradient centrifugation and then cryopreserved in the vapor phase of liquid nitrogen. Analytical flow cytometry was used to check the purity and quantity of each magnetically sorted T cell population. Genomic DNA was isolated from every sorted fraction and measured by UV absorbance on a Nanodrop 2000c. Using the deep immunoSEQ assay, TCR CDR3 regions were amplified from genomic DNA by multiplex PCR. Genomic DNA extracted from each cell subset was distributed evenly over all wells of several immunoSEQ 96-well plates, and each plate served as one replicate. Each replicate PCR for sorted subsets received approximately 200 ng genomic DNA, equal to about 30,000 T cell genomes. Purified libraries were quantified with a Qubit 3.0 fluorometer, sized on a Bioanalyzer 2100, and re-quantified with the KAPA Library Quantification kit. Each immunoSEQ 96-well plate was sequenced on its own single-read 150-cycle Illumina NextSeq 550 flow cell. Per the source publication's procedure: Because the immunoSEQ output included only junctional sequences and no quality scores, the filtering could not be the same as the filtering used for full-length reads. Sequences were annotated with PyIR, a Python wrapper for IgBLAST v1.9, using IMGT germline references to assign V/J genes and CDR3. Reads were filtered out if the reads had weak V/J assignments (E-value above 1e-6), no CDR3, stop codons, out-of-frame junctions, or ambiguous translated residues. V3J clonotypes were defined as sequences sharing an identical inferred V gene, J gene, and CDR3 amino acid sequence. To compute the percentage overlap between repertoires, the number of shared unique clonotypes was divided by the size of the smaller repertoire. Repertoire richness was assessed with RTK rarefaction, the Chao1 estimator, and Recon v2.1 estimates of unobserved clonotypes. Generation probabilities were computed with OLGA for all TCRbeta clonotypes obtained by the gDNA method from a handful of donors. TCRdb obtained this table from immuneACCESS and retained in-frame rearrangements with V and J assigned. These tables miss some clones; where compared with another copy, unresolved V genes account for less than half of the shortfall, and the remainder is unexplained. The D gene and trimming were derived from the DNA, and the V and J assignments and clone size from that table. For this sample there are about 2 million clones; 95% appear just once. The ten largest make up around 0.13% of the sample.

The sequenced material came from naive CD4+ T cells sorted from blood. What this sample's cell subset or site label stands for: CD45RA+ positively selected. This TCR was recovered from a man younger than 30 in good health.

The CDR3 has the sequence CASSVVGSLSGNTIYF. The DNA sequence is as follows: TGTGCCAGCAGCGTAGTCGGCAGCCTCTCTGGAAACACCATATATTTT. In this chain, TRBV9 is recombined with TRBJ1-3, with an unclear D gene assignment. Based on the germline V gene, the CDR1 and CDR2 sequences are SGDLS and YYNGEE. The CDR3, from cysteine to phenylalanine, totals 16 residues. The sequence is cut down to CDR3 DNA, 48 bases in frame from base 1. At the junction V is shortened by 0 bases and J by 0 bases, with 10 bases in between.